This passage covers 21 T cell receptor beta chains from one sample sequenced in a study of blood T cell repertoires in COVID-19. Sequenced by immunoSEQ multiplex PCR; TCRdb stores in-frame clones only, minus some. Among 150,000 to 200,000 clones listed, approximately 80% were seen once. Source material: peripheral blood. These receptors were obtained from a human donor in a cohort sampled during active COVID-19.

The DNA for the CDR3 is TGTGCCAGCAGCTTGACGGGCGGGGAGCTGTTTTTT. Translating gives CASSLTGGELFF. The chain recombines TRBV5-4 with TRBJ2-2; D remains unclear. Germline CDR1 SGHNT, CDR2 YYREEE (reference sequence). V lost 1 base and J lost 7, with 5 bases in between. The CDR3 contains 12 residues.

This clone was counted between two and nine times. The chain has TRBV28 and TRBJ1-1; tentatively, D is TRBD1 (6 bases). The CDR3 consists of 12 residues. Germline V gives CDR1 MDHEN, CDR2 SYDVKM. Trimming pared 5 bases from V and 8 bases from J, leaving 12 bases between. The CDR3 here is CASSPQGMEAFF. The CDR3 nucleotides are TGTGCCAGCAGTCCTCAGGGGATGGAAGCTTTCTTT.

This chain joins TRBV18 and TRBJ1-6, with 8 bases fitting TRBD1. The CDR3 has 15 amino acids. CDR1 KGHSH and CDR2 LQKENI come from the germline V gene. The trim removed 3 bases at V and 8 bases at J, leaving 6 bases unmatched. CDR3 nucleotides: TGTGCCAGCTCACCGGGGACAGGTGGGGATTCACCCCTCCACTTT. This sequence encodes CASSPGTGGDSPLHF. Full variable domain (missing parts from reference TRBV18 and TRBJ1-6): NAGVMQNPRHLVRRRGQEARLRCSPMKGHSHVYWYRQLPEEGLKFMVYLQKENIIDESGMPKERFSAEFPKEGPSILRIQQVVRGDSAAYFCASSPGTGGDSPLHFGNGTRLTVT.

This clone was observed once. The gene calls are TRBV19 and TRBJ1-2; 9 bases fit TRBD1. The J segment lost 4 bases and the V segment lost 6 bases, leaving 9 bases of the junction unmatched. Germline values: CDR1 LNHDA, CDR2 SQIVND (reference sequence). The CDR3 length is 15 residues. The CDR3 sequence is CASRLTTGGGYGYTF. CDR3 coding DNA: TGTGCCAGTAGGTTAACGACAGGGGGAGGCTATGGCTACACCTTC.

This clone was seen more than once but under ten times. The chain employs TRBV4-1 and TRBJ2-7; D possibly corresponds to TRBD1 (5 bases). Trimming removed 1 base at V and 3 bases at J, with 13 bases between. Germline V lookup: CDR1 MGHRA, CDR2 YSYEKL. The CDR3 length is 15 residues. The CDR3 DNA reads as TGCGCCAGCAGCCAAGGCCCAGGGAAGAGCTACGAGCAGTACTTC. Translating gives CASSQGPGKSYEQYF.

J is TRBJ2-7 and V is TRBV6-5, with TRBD2 identical over 8 bases. Trimming cost V 2 bases and J 2 bases; bases outside gene matches: 5. This CDR3 region has 15 residues. Germline V gene sequence: CDR1 MNHEY, CDR2 SVGAGI. CDR3 sequence: CASSYAGGNPYEQYF. CDR3 nucleotides: TGTGCCAGCAGTTACGCGGGAGGAAACCCCTACGAGCAGTACTTC.

The chain joins TRBV7-2 to TRBJ1-6; D is uncertain. The CDR3 has 14 residues. Germline V gives CDR1 SGHTA, CDR2 FQGNSA. V was cut by 1 base and J by 8 bases, with 9 bases left in between. The CDR3 loop reads CASSLVVPDSPLHF. The CDR3 nucleotides read TGTGCCAGCAGCTTAGTAGTACCCGATTCACCCCTCCACTTT. Full variable domain (outside the CDR3, taken from reference TRBV7-2 and TRBJ1-6): GAGVSQSPSNKVTEKGKDVELRCDPISGHTALYWYRQSLGQGLEFLIYFQGNSAPDKSGLPSDRFSAERTGGSVSTLTIQRTQQEDSAVYLCASSLVVPDSPLHFGNGTRLTVT.

This clone was seen only once. CDR3: CASSLGSNSNQPQHF. CDR3 DNA sequence: TGCGCCAGCAGCTTGGGCAGTAATAGCAATCAGCCCCAGCATTTT. The chain links TRBV5-1 to TRBJ1-5, with unresolved D. The CDR3 contains 15 residues. V was shortened by 0 bases and J by 0 bases, with 7 bases between the two germline ends. Germline loops: CDR1 SGHRS, CDR2 YFSETQ.

The CDR3 region is CASTEQGNTEAFF. In nucleotides, the CDR3 is TGTGCCAGCACCGAACAGGGGAACACTGAAGCTTTCTTT. The chain is built from TRBV28 and TRBJ1-1, with a weak D call TRBD1 (6 bases). The germline V gene has CDR1 MDHEN and CDR2 SYDVKM. CDR3 size: 13 residues. Trimming removed 7 bases from V and 1 base from J, with 10 bases in between.

The chain employs TRBV12-3 or TRBV12-4 and TRBJ2-7; D unresolved. The V and J ends lost 3 bases and 2 bases respectively, with 5 bases between them. CDR3 length equals 12 residues. The CDR3, as DNA: TGTGCCAGCAGTTTGGCGGCCTACGAGCAGTACTTC. It translates to CASSLAAYEQYF.

The chain has TRBV5-5 and TRBJ2-2; 10 bases map to TRBD1. V lost 3 bases to trimming and J lost 6 bases; unmatched junction nucleotides: 5. This CDR3 comprises 15 residues. Germline values: CDR1 SGHKS, CDR2 YYEKEE (reference sequence). CDR3: CASSSTGGGSGELFF. The CDR3 region has the DNA TGTGCCAGCAGCTCGACAGGGGGCGGCTCCGGGGAGCTGTTTTTT. Variable domain in full (rest from reference TRBV5-5 and TRBJ2-2): DAGVTQSPTHLIKTRGQQVTLRCSPISGHKSVSWYQQVLGQGPQFIFQYYEKEERGRGNFPDRFSARQFPNYSSELNVNALLLGDSALYLCASSSTGGGSGELFFGEGSRLTVL.

Concerning this clone itself: The sample holds other DNA sequences that translate to the same CDR3. CDR3 loop: CASSFSGSEQYF. The CDR3 nucleotides are TGTGCCAGCAGTTTTTCGGGGAGCGAGCAGTACTTC. V is TRBV12-3 or TRBV12-4 and J is TRBJ2-7; D perhaps matches TRBD2 (5 bases). Deletions cut 3 bases from V and 6 bases from J, with 9 bases between. The CDR3 length is 12 residues.

The chain recombines TRBV27 with TRBJ2-7, with 11 bases fitting TRBD2. The J segment lost 4 bases and the V segment lost 6 bases, leaving 8 bases of the junction unmatched. The CDR3 covers 15 residues. The germline V gene encodes CDR1 MNHEY and CDR2 SMNVEV (reference sequence). The CDR3 nucleotides are TGTGCCAGCAGCCATGGGGGACTAGCGGCTTACGAGCAGTACTTC. It codes for CASSHGGLAAYEQYF.

About this clone: Within the sample, other DNA sequences also encode this same CDR3. The chain couples TRBV28 to TRBJ2-7; D ambiguous. This CDR3 region has 11 residues. Between the trimmed V and J ends, which lost 5 bases and 4 bases, there was a span of 6 bases. Germline assignment: CDR1 MDHEN and CDR2 SYDVKM. Here the CDR3 reads CASSLRYEQYF. The CDR3, as DNA: TGTGCCAGCAGTCTCCGGTACGAGCAGTACTTC.

The chain recombines TRBV7-2 with TRBJ2-7; 13 nucleotides agree with TRBD2. CDR3 size: 15 residues. Germline V gives CDR1 SGHTA, CDR2 FQGNSA. The V segment lost 5 bases and the J segment 3 bases; nucleotides outside the gene matches: 4. This CDR3 is CASSLGTSGNYEQYF. CDR3 bases: TGTGCCAGCAGCCTCGGGACTAGCGGGAACTACGAGCAGTACTTC.

The V gene is TRBV4-1, the J gene TRBJ1-4; 9 bases line up with TRBD1. The V and J ends lost 0 bases and 6 bases, in that order; junction bases with no gene match: 5. From germline, CDR1 is MGHRA and CDR2 YSYEKL. This CDR3 has 16 residues. The CDR3 DNA sequence: TGCGCCAGCAGCCAAGATAGCGGGACAGGGCATGAAAAACTGTTTTTT. Translated: CASSQDSGTGHEKLFF.

In its sample, this clone was seen a few times. The chain combines TRBV18 with TRBJ2-7, with 8 positions matching TRBD1. The ends lost 4 bases at V and 3 bases at J; junction bases unmatched: 8. Germline-derived CDR1 and CDR2 are KGHSH and LQKENI. The CDR3 length is 15 residues. CDR3 nucleotide sequence: TGTGCCAGCTCACAGGGACAGGAACCTTTCTACGAGCAGTACTTC. This gives the protein CASSQGQEPFYEQYF.

The rearrangement links TRBV9 to TRBJ2-1, with 7 bases lining up with TRBD2. The germline V gene encodes CDR1 SGDLS and CDR2 YYNGEE. V was clipped by 2 bases and J by 9 bases; unmatched bases: 5. The CDR3 is 13 amino acids. CDR3 nucleotide sequence: TGTGCCAGCAGCGTTGGGCGGGAGCCTGAGCAGTTCTTC. Translating gives CASSVGREPEQFF.

This CDR3 reads CASSVEPGQPQHF. The CDR3 DNA follows: TGTGCCAGCAGCGTAGAACCGGGACAGCCCCAGCATTTT. The V gene is TRBV9, the J gene TRBJ1-5; D is unclear. Germline loops: CDR1 SGDLS, CDR2 YYNGEE. Trimming shortened V by 0 bases and J by 7 bases, and 8 bases separated the two germline ends. The CDR3 extends over 13 amino acids.

This chain uses TRBV6-5 with TRBJ2-7; no firm D call. V lost 2 bases and J 6 bases, leaving 14 bases between the germline ends. CDR1 MNHEY and CDR2 SVGAGI come from the germline V gene. The CDR3 length is 14 residues. The CDR3 region is CASSYLLYSGEQYF. The CDR3 DNA is TGTGCCAGCAGTTACCTCCTTTATTCGGGCGAGCAGTACTTC.

This CDR3 reads CASSSFGGMGYEQYF. The CDR3 DNA sequence: TGTGCCAGCAGCTCCTTCGGGGGGATGGGATACGAGCAGTACTTC. The chain has TRBV3-1 (or the pseudogene TRBV3-2) and TRBJ2-7; 7 nucleotides agree with TRBD2. V was clipped by 5 bases and J by 4 bases; unmatched bases: 11. The germline CDR1 and CDR2 sequences are LGHDT and YNNKEL (reference sequence). There are 15 residues in the CDR3.